A selection of T cell receptor beta chains follows, all from one sample in a study of cytomegalovirus exposure and HLA in healthy donors. Some clones are missing from TCRdb's copy, which holds only in-frame ones; the method was immunoSEQ multiplex PCR. Of more than 95,000 clones listed, about 88% are singletons. Sequences were obtained from PBMCs. The receptor set was obtained from a woman aged 18-29 years in good health and CMV-seronegative. Both conserved end residues are part of each CDR3. Fields, in order: V gene, D gene, J gene, clone size, CDR3 DNA, CDR3 protein. The D gene is left open where the match is weak. Clone size is not always given. Where it is, it says once, few, many or a class for expanded clones.

TRBV27,TRBD2,TRBJ2-3,.,TGTGCCAGCAGCTCAGGACTAGCAATAGATACGCAGTATTTT,CASSSGLAIDTQYF
TRBV29-1,.,TRBJ2-7,.,TGCAGCGTGCGGGACCGGCATACCTACGAGCAGTACTTC,CSVRDRHTYEQYF
TRBV6-5,.,TRBJ1-1,.,TGTGCCAGCAGTTACGGGCGATGGGAAGCTTTCTTT,CASSYGRWEAFF
TRBV29-1,.,TRBJ2-7,.,TGCAGCGTTTATCAGGGGACCAAGTCCTACGAGCAGTACTTC,CSVYQGTKSYEQYF
TRBV29-1,.,TRBJ2-5,.,TGCAGCGTTGAAGGTACAGGGTACGAGACCCAGTACTTC,CSVEGTGYETQYF
TRBV2,TRBD1,TRBJ1-5,.,TGTGCCAGCAGCGATAGGACAGGGAGTAGGGGCAATCAGCCCCAGCATTTT,CASSDRTGSRGNQPQHF
TRBV27,TRBD1,TRBJ1-2,.,TGTGCCAGCAGTTCCCGACAGGGGGCTTTTGGCTACACCTTC,CASSSRQGAFGYTF
TRBV11-2,TRBD1,TRBJ1-2,.,TGTGCCAGCAGCTTAGTGGGGACAGGGAAGCTTGGCACCTTC,CASSLVGTGKLGTF
TRBV11-2,.,TRBJ1-1,.,TGTGCCAGCAGCTGGGAGTCCGAAGCTTTCTTT,CASSWESEAFF
TRBV4-1,.,TRBJ1-2,few,TGCGCCAGCAGCCAAGCCACTGAGACCCCGTCGGGGTATGGCTACACCTTC,CASSQATETPSGYGYTF
TRBV7-2,.,TRBJ2-7,.,TGTGCCAGCAGCTTCTACAGGCCATTGACCTACGAGCAGTACTTC,CASSFYRPLTYEQYF
TRBV4-3,.,TRBJ2-1,.,TGCGCCAGCAGCCAAGATCCAGCGGCAAGCTCCTACAATGAGCAGTTCTTC,CASSQDPAASSYNEQFF
TRBV7-9,TRBD1,TRBJ1-3,.,TGTGCCAGCAGCCCCACAGGGGGTACTGGAAACACCATATATTTT,CASSPTGGTGNTIYF
TRBV9,TRBD1,TRBJ1-1,once,TGTGCCAGCAGCGACAGCACAGGGGCCTACCTGCACAACACTGAAGCTTTCTTT,CASSDSTGAYLHNTEAFF
TRBV28,.,TRBJ1-2,.,TGTGCCAGCAGTTTGACAGCCTATGGCTACACCTTC,CASSLTAYGYTF
TRBV6-5,.,TRBJ1-1,.,TGTGCCAGCAGTTACTCCCCGGGTAGGGGAACTGAAGCTTTCTTT,CASSYSPGRGTEAFF
TRBV6-4,.,TRBJ2-1,.,TGTGCCAGCAGTGGGGGAAGACTTGATAGCGAATACAATGAGCAGTTCTTC,CASSGGRLDSEYNEQFF
TRBV27,TRBD2,TRBJ2-1,.,TGTGCCAGCAGATCCAGGACTAGCGGTTTAATAAGCTCCTACAATGAGCAGTTCTTC,CASRSRTSGLISSYNEQFF
TRBV29-1,TRBD1,TRBJ2-3,.,TGCAGCGTTGACAGGGGGCAAACAGATACGCAGTATTTT,CSVDRGQTDTQYF
TRBV7-9,TRBD1,TRBJ1-4,.,TGTGCCAGCAGCACGCAGGGGGCGACGGAAAAACTGTTTTTT,CASSTQGATEKLFF
TRBV27,TRBD2,TRBJ2-1,.,TGTGCCAGCACGGTCCCGGGGGGGCAGGTCAATGAGCAGTTCTTC,CASTVPGGQVNEQFF
TRBV11-2,.,TRBJ1-1,.,TGTGCCAGCAGCTTAGGTCTGTTCACTGAAGCTTTCTTT,CASSLGLFTEAFF